In its sample, the clone carrying this TCR beta chain was seen once. These data come from a study of blood T cell repertoires in COVID-19. V was cut by 5 bases and J by 0 bases, with 2 bases left in between. Germline values: CDR1 GTSNPN, CDR2 SVGIG (reference sequence). The CDR3 spans 11 residues. Profiled with immunoSEQ multiplex PCR; TCRdb holds only in-frame clones, not every one. Seen here are around 270,000 clones, around 88% observed once, and the top ten hold approximately 4.3%. The receptor was derived from a man aged 35 to 55 with acute or convalescent COVID-19. The sequenced material came from peripheral blood. The chain links TRBV30 to TRBJ1-3; D unclear. This CDR3 reads CAWYSGNTIYF. DNA for the CDR3: TGTGCCTGGTACTCTGGAAACACCATATATTTT.